These 26 T cell receptor beta chains originate from one sample sequenced in a study of early T cells in non-severe SARS-CoV-2 infection. Each CDR3 protein is one row after TCRdb ran MiXCR on the 5' RACE reads. The sample shows roughly 51,000 distinct CDR3 sequences, 5.5% to 6.5% of them seen only once. Source: whole blood, taken at baseline. These receptors were obtained from an adult who was a healthcare worker with PCR-confirmed SARS-CoV-2 infection or an uninfected control (not recorded which).

This clonotype was counted only a few times. V and J are TRBV2 and TRBJ2-5; 14 bases line up with TRBD2. After removal of 6 bases from V and 5 bases from J, the junction contained 8 bases not matched to a gene. The germline gives CDR1 SNHLY, CDR2 FYNNEI. There are 16 residues in the CDR3. The CDR3 region has the DNA TGTGCCAGCAGCATTACGGGACTAGCGGGGGAGGAGACCCAGTACTTC. Its protein product is CASSITGLAGEETQYF.

The chain joins TRBV7-3 to TRBJ2-2, with TRBD1 matching over 9 bases. V gave up 5 bases and J gave up 2 bases; unmatched junction bases: 12. CDR3 length equals 18 residues. Germline lookup yields CDR1 SGHTA and CDR2 FQGTGA. DNA of the CDR3: TGTGCCAGCAGCCGCTTACCCCCACAGGGGGCAAACACCGGGGAGCTGTTTTTT. This translates into CASSRLPPQGANTGELFF.

The chain is built from TRBV28 and TRBJ1-3, with D possibly TRBD1 on 5 matching bases. There are 15 residues in the CDR3. Germline-derived CDR1 and CDR2 are MDHEN and SYDVKM. V lost 7 bases and J lost 0, with 13 bases in between. The CDR3 loop reads CASNGGGSSGNTIYF. The CDR3 DNA is TGTGCCAGCAACGGCGGGGGGAGCTCTGGAAACACCATATATTTT.

This clonotype was recorded a few times. The chain links TRBV7-2 to TRBJ1-2, with a tentative D call TRBD1 (6 bases). Germline V CDR1 and CDR2: SGHTA, FQGNSA. The CDR3 runs to 17 residues. The ends were cut back, 2 bases at V and 2 bases at J, with 18 bases in the middle. In DNA, the CDR3 is TGTGCCAGCAGCTTATATCGGCCGGACAGACTGAACTATGGCTACACCTTC. As protein: CASSLYRPDRLNYGYTF. Variable domain in full (rest from reference TRBV7-2 and TRBJ1-2): GAGVSQSPSNKVTEKGKDVELRCDPISGHTALYWYRQSLGQGLEFLIYFQGNSAPDKSGLPSDRFSAERTGGSVSTLTIQRTQQEDSAVYLCASSLYRPDRLNYGYTFGSGTRLTVV.

In this sample, this clonotype turned up many times. J is TRBJ2-5 and V is TRBV11-1; D not certain. The CDR3 loop spans 13 amino acids. The germline V gene has CDR1 SGHAT and CDR2 FQDESV (reference sequence). V shed 7 bases and J shed 2 bases, with 11 bases lying between them. For the CDR3, the DNA is TGTGCCAGCAAGATTGGCAGTCAAGAGACCCAGTACTTC. Its protein is CASKIGSQETQYF.

The V and J genes are TRBV29-1 and TRBJ1-2, with 10 positions matching TRBD1. V lost 7 bases to trimming and J lost 0 bases; unmatched junction nucleotides: 8. The CDR3 has 15 residues. Germline V gene sequence: CDR1 SQVTM, CDR2 ANQGSEA. The CDR3 DNA follows: TGCAGCGCTCGGGACAGGGGCCCTTCTAACTATGGCTACACCTTC. Translating gives CSARDRGPSNYGYTF.

Many counts were recorded for this clonotype. The rearrangement links TRBV6-5 to TRBJ1-1, with D maybe TRBD1 (5 bases). V lost 0 bases, J lost 0 bases, and 14 bases lay in between. Germline V gene lookup returns CDR1 MNHEY and CDR2 SVGAGI. The CDR3 is 17 amino acids. CDR3 nucleotides: TGTGCCAGCAGTTACTCCGGGGCAGAGACCATGAACACTGAAGCTTTCTTT. It is translated as CASSYSGAETMNTEAFF.

This rearrangement joins TRBV7-2 to TRBJ2-5; no clear D. The ends were cut back, 1 base at V and 5 bases at J, with 11 bases in the middle. The germline V gene encodes CDR1 SGHTA and CDR2 FQGNSA. This CDR3 is built from 14 residues. In DNA, the CDR3 is TGTGCCAGCAGCTTAGGGTCATTGCTCGAGACCCAGTACTTC. Protein sequence: CASSLGSLLETQYF.

This clonotype was picked up a small number of times. V is TRBV4-3 and J is TRBJ2-7, with D hard to call. The germline V gene encodes CDR1 LGHNA and CDR2 YSLEER. Deletions cut 0 bases from V and 4 bases from J, with 16 bases between. The CDR3 has 16 amino acids. This CDR3 is CASSQDLYTVGYEQYF. CDR3 DNA sequence: TGCGCCAGCAGCCAAGATCTATACACTGTTGGATACGAGCAGTACTTC.

The rearrangement joins TRBV20-1 to TRBJ2-3; 7 bases line up with TRBD2. CDR1 is DFQATT and CDR2 is SNEGSKA in the germline V gene (reference sequence). The CDR3 consists of 16 residues. With 0 bases clipped from V and 1 base from J, the junction kept 7 bases outside the gene matches. This chain's CDR3 is CSARDYRGVGTDTQYF. CDR3 bases: TGCAGTGCTAGAGATTACCGGGGGGTTGGCACAGATACGCAGTATTTT.

This clonotype was recorded many times. The genes are TRBV20-1 and TRBJ2-3; TRBD2 is a possible D gene (5 bases). V lost 5 bases, J lost 2 bases, and 17 bases lay in between. Germline V gene lookup returns CDR1 DFQATT and CDR2 SNEGSKA (reference sequence). This CDR3 is 15 amino acids long. CDR3 sequence (DNA): TGCAGTGCTCGTCATGGTAGCGATGTCACAGATACGCAGTATTTT. It codes for CSARHGSDVTDTQYF.

The sample holds a few counts of this clonotype. This chain connects TRBV20-1 to TRBJ2-3; perhaps TRBD2 as D (7 bases). CDR1 and CDR2 (germline): DFQATT, SNEGSKA (reference sequence). The V and J ends lost 3 bases and 2 bases respectively, with 12 bases between them. This CDR3 region has 14 residues. Here the CDR3 DNA reads TGCAGTGCTAGTGGGGGGGCTCTCACAGATACGCAGTATTTT. It codes for CSASGGALTDTQYF.

This clonotype was counted only a few times. The CDR3 loop reads CASFERGGREQYF. CDR3 nucleotide sequence: TGTGCCAGCTTCGAGCGAGGGGGGCGTGAGCAGTACTTC. The rearrangement joins TRBV18 to TRBJ2-7, with D perhaps being TRBD1 or TRBD2 (6 bases each). The CDR3 contains 13 residues. Germline V gives CDR1 KGHSH, CDR2 LQKENI. Trimming took off 7 bases at V and 7 bases at J, with 17 bases between the two ends.

This clonotype showed up many times. The V call is TRBV19, the J call TRBJ1-5, with D possibly TRBD1 on 5 matching bases. The V end was cut by 3 bases, the J end by 3 bases, with 9 bases between. CDR3 size: 14 residues. CDR1 is LNHDA, CDR2 SQIVND, per germline (reference sequence). As DNA, the CDR3 is TGTGCCAGTAGTATTGGGGGTAACAATCAGCCCCAGCATTTT. Protein sequence: CASSIGGNNQPQHF.

As to this clonotype: Just one base apart from a much larger clone, this may be a read error. The gene calls are TRBV28 and TRBJ1-2; 11 bases are a match to TRBD1. The CDR3 runs 15 residues. Germline CDR1 and CDR2: MDHEN and SYDVKM. The DNA of the CDR3 is TGTGCCAGCAGCAGGAGGACAGGGGGCGACTATGGCCACACCTTC. Amino acid sequence: CASSRRTGGDYGHTF.

This clonotype was observed at least ten times. The chain carries TRBV24-1 and TRBJ2-1; 12 bases agree with TRBD1. Germline CDR1 is KGHDR and CDR2 is SFDVKD. CDR3 size: 16 residues. The junction had 2 bases not matched to a gene; V was cut back by 4 bases and J by 2 bases. In nucleotides, the CDR3 is TGTGCCACCAGTGAGGGACAGGGGGCTCCCTACAATGAGCAGTTCTTC. Amino acids: CATSEGQGAPYNEQFF.

This clonotype was found many times. The V and J genes are TRBV2 and TRBJ1-2, with 8 bases matching TRBD1. The CDR3 spans 14 residues. The V and J ends lost 6 bases and 4 bases, in that order; junction bases with no gene match: 7. Looked up from germline, CDR1 is SNHLY and CDR2 is FYNNEI. CDR3 DNA: TGTGCCAGCAGCGCACAGGGGGTCGGCTATGGCTACACCTTC. Its protein is CASSAQGVGYGYTF. The full variable domain, completed using reference TRBV2 and TRBJ1-2, is EPEVTQTPSHQVTQMGQEVILRCVPISNHLYFYWYRQILGQKVEFLVSFYNNEISEKSEIFDDQFSVERPDGSNFTLKIRSTKLEDSAMYFCASSAQGVGYGYTFGSGTRLTVV.

The CDR3 DNA reads TGTGCCAGCAGTCCCCCGCCGGGAACGTTTCGCGAGCAGTACTTC. It is translated as CASSPPPGTFREQYF. This chain joins TRBV27 and TRBJ2-7; maybe TRBD2 (5 bases). The CDR3 extends over 15 amino acids. Trimming shortened V by 5 bases and J by 6 bases, and 20 bases separated the two germline ends. Germline CDR1 and CDR2: MNHEY and SMNVEV (reference sequence).

The chain carries TRBV6-5 and TRBJ2-7; 9 nucleotides agree with TRBD1. CDR1 is MNHEY, CDR2 SVGAGI, per germline. This CDR3 is built from 13 residues. V shed 8 bases and J 6 bases; nucleotides not matched to a gene: 8. The chain's CDR3 is CASGGTGIPEQYF. CDR3 bases: TGTGCCAGCGGCGGGACAGGGATACCCGAGCAGTACTTC.

This clonotype has a count of ten or more. The gene calls are TRBV11-2 and TRBJ2-1; 12 positions agree with TRBD2. The V gene's germline CDR1 is SGHAT and CDR2 FQNNGV. V shed 5 bases, J shed 9 bases, and the junction held 8 bases outside the gene matches. This CDR3 spans 15 amino acids. The CDR3 coding sequence is TGTGCCAGCAGCCAACTAGCGGGGGGCGGTGGTGAGCAGTTCTTC. It is translated as CASSQLAGGGGEQFF.

This clonotype occurred many times. This sequence joins TRBV6-6 and TRBJ2-7; the D gene is possibly TRBD1 (5 bases). V was clipped by 2 bases and J by 5 bases, with 13 bases between them. This CDR3 has 14 residues. In germline, CDR1 is MNHNY, CDR2 SVGAGI (reference sequence). Here the CDR3 DNA reads TGTGCCAGCAGTTACGAACAGGTCCCCCACGAGCAGTACTTC. Translated, it gives CASSYEQVPHEQYF.

This clonotype was picked up many times. The CDR3 nucleotides are TGCAGTGCTAGCAGTGGGGTGAACTATGGCTACACCTTC. Protein sequence: CSASSGVNYGYTF. This chain links TRBV20-1 with TRBJ1-2; D is uncertain. Germline V CDR1 and CDR2: DFQATT, SNEGSKA (reference sequence). The ends were cut back, 3 bases at V and 2 bases at J, with 10 bases in the middle. The CDR3 contains 13 residues.

CDR3 bases: TGTGCCAGCAGTTACCCTAGCATCGGGGAGCTGTTTTTT. Translation: CASSYPSIGELFF. The chain combines TRBV6-2 or TRBV6-3 with TRBJ2-2; D possibly corresponds to TRBD2 (5 bases). V was cut by 2 bases and J by 7 bases, with 8 bases left in between. CDR1 MNHEY and CDR2 SVGEGT come from the germline V gene. The CDR3 contains 13 residues.

This clonotype was seen at least ten times. The V and J genes are TRBV20-1 and TRBJ1-6; D possibly corresponds to TRBD1 (6 bases). V shed 3 bases and J shed 6 bases, with 12 bases lying between them. The germline gives CDR1 DFQATT, CDR2 SNEGSKA (reference sequence). The CDR3 is made up of 14 amino acids. The CDR3 nucleotides are TGCAGTGCTAGGAAGGACAGTCTTAATTCACCCCTCCACTTT. It encodes CSARKDSLNSPLHF.

This clonotype was picked up many times. The V call is TRBV4-3, the J call TRBJ2-3; D possibly corresponds to TRBD2 (6 bases). Trimming cost V 4 bases and J 0 bases, with 17 bases left between them. CDR3 length: 17 amino acids. Germline CDR1 reads LGHNA; CDR2 reads YSLEER. CDR3 protein: CASSPGVGGTSTDTQYF. CDR3 DNA: TGCGCCAGCAGCCCGGGTGTCGGGGGAACTAGCACAGATACGCAGTATTTT.

This clonotype has ten or more counts. The rearrangement uses TRBV6-6 and TRBJ1-1; D is ambiguous. The germline V gene encodes CDR1 MNHNY and CDR2 SVGAGI (reference sequence). The CDR3 totals 12 residues. Trimming removed 2 bases from V and 6 bases from J, with 7 bases in between. DNA of the CDR3: TGTGCCAGCAGTTACCCGCCCCCTGAAGCTTTCTTT. Translating gives CASSYPPPEAFF.